The 21 T cell receptor beta chains below were found in one sample sequenced in a study of T cells in localized non-small cell lung cancer. Profiled with immunoSEQ multiplex PCR; TCRdb holds only in-frame clones, not every one. The data hold 500 or so clones, with around 17% observed a single time. Specimen: normal lung tissue next to the tumor, collected before any cancer treatment. These receptors were collected from a male donor at least 60 years old with stage I lung adenocarcinoma.

The chain recombines TRBV29-1 with TRBJ2-2, with D perhaps TRBD1 or TRBD2 (5 bases each). The V and J ends lost 1 base and 7 bases respectively, with 16 bases between them. The CDR3 runs 15 residues. Germline V CDR1 and CDR2: SQVTM, ANQGSEA. CDR3 residues: CSVEVRPGTFGELFF. In DNA, the CDR3 is TGCAGCGTTGAAGTGAGGCCCGGGACGTTCGGGGAGCTGTTTTTT.

The sample holds a few counts of this clone. The V call is TRBV11-3, the J call TRBJ2-3, with D uncertain. The V end lost 0 bases, the J end lost 0 bases, and 4 bases lay between the germline ends. CDR1 and CDR2 from the germline V gene are SGHNT and YENEEA. CDR3 length: 14 residues. CDR3 residues: CASSLERSTDTQYF. In nucleotides, the CDR3 is TGTGCCAGCAGCTTAGAGCGGAGCACAGATACGCAGTATTTT.

This clone is large. The chain combines TRBV6-8 with TRBJ2-7; D not resolved. The V gene's germline CDR1 is MNHGY and CDR2 SAAAGT. V was cut by 5 bases and J by 5 bases, with 10 bases left in between. The CDR3 totals 12 residues. DNA of the CDR3: TGTGCCAGCAGTGATCTGGGCCACGAGCAGTACGTC. This gives the protein CASSDLGHEQYV.

The chain employs TRBV30 and TRBJ2-5; 7 positions match TRBD1. CDR1 is GTSNPN, CDR2 SVGIG, per germline (reference sequence). Germline trimming cut 2 bases from V and 5 bases from J; bases unmatched to any gene: 5. CDR3 length: 13 amino acids. This CDR3 is CAWSRGLGETQYF. For the CDR3, the DNA is TGTGCCTGGAGTAGGGGGCTAGGCGAGACCCAGTACTTC.

In this sample, this clone turned up a few times. The chain employs TRBV15 and TRBJ2-3; TRBD2 matches 9 bases. There are 14 residues in the CDR3. The V and J ends lost 8 bases and 3 bases, in that order; junction bases with no gene match: 6. Germline V gene data show CDR1 as LNHNV and CDR2 as YYDKDF (reference sequence). The CDR3 nucleotides read TGTGCCACCTCGGACAGCGGGGGGACAGATACGCAGTATTTT. It codes for CATSDSGGTDTQYF.

This clone is classed as large. This chain joins TRBV11-3 and TRBJ2-1; TRBD2 matches 7 bases. CDR1 is SGHNT and CDR2 is YENEEA in the germline V gene. With V trimmed by 3 bases and J by 7 bases, 9 bases remained unmatched. This CDR3 comprises 15 residues. CDR3 amino acids: CASSFLLAIGNEQFF. The CDR3 DNA is TGTGCCAGCAGCTTCCTACTAGCGATAGGGAATGAGCAGTTCTTC.

This clone came up a few times. CDR3 in amino acids: CASSELGGGLREKLFF. The CDR3 nucleotides read TGTGCCAGCAGTGAACTGGGGGGAGGGCTGCGGGAAAAACTGTTTTTT. The chain carries TRBV25-1 and TRBJ1-4; a weak D match, TRBD1 (5 bases). Germline CDR1 is MGHDK and CDR2 is SYGVNS. This CDR3 has 16 amino acids. Trimming took off 2 bases at V and 8 bases at J, with 18 bases between the two ends.

This chain joins TRBV23-1 and TRBJ2-5; no reliable D call. TRBV23-1 is placed among ORFs of uncertain function. Trimming shortened V by 0 bases and J by 2 bases, and 10 bases separated the two germline ends. The CDR3 extends over 15 amino acids. CDR3 bases: TGCGCCAGCAGTCAATCTCGGGCTCTTCAAGAGACCCAGTACTTC. This gives the protein CASSQSRALQETQYF.

The chain recombines TRBV9 with TRBJ2-4; D unclear. CDR1 is SGDLS and CDR2 is YYNGEE in the germline V gene. Trimming pared 6 bases from V and 0 bases from J, leaving 10 bases between. The CDR3 extends over 14 amino acids. Here the CDR3 reads CASMGLVAKNIQYF. The CDR3 DNA reads TGTGCCAGCATGGGTTTGGTAGCCAAAAACATTCAGTACTTC.

This clone was picked up a small number of times. The J gene is TRBJ2-6, the V gene TRBV9, with D unresolved. The CDR3 covers 15 residues. The V end lost 4 bases, the J end lost 0 bases, and 8 bases lay between the germline ends. Looked up from germline, CDR1 is SGDLS and CDR2 is YYNGEE. The DNA for the CDR3 is TGTGCCAGCAGCCCCTTCTTCTCTGGGGCCAACGTCCTGACTTTC. Protein sequence: CASSPFFSGANVLTF.

This rearrangement joins TRBV28 to TRBJ2-4; D may be TRBD2 (5 bases). The germline V gene encodes CDR1 MDHEN and CDR2 SYDVKM. CDR3 length: 12 amino acids. Trimming took off 6 bases at V and 8 bases at J, with 11 bases between the two ends. The CDR3, as DNA: TGTGCCAGCAGGGAGCCCGGGGACATTCAGTACTTC. Protein: CASREPGDIQYF.

This clone was observed a handful of times. The chain links TRBV27 to TRBJ2-7; TRBD1 is a possible D gene (5 bases). V shed 0 bases and J shed 7 bases, with 10 bases lying between them. Germline assignment: CDR1 MNHEY and CDR2 SMNVEV (reference sequence). This CDR3 contains 13 residues. The CDR3 protein is CASSLSMGREQYF. CDR3 DNA: TGTGCCAGCAGTTTATCGATGGGGCGAGAGCAGTACTTC.

This clone is termed large. A junction end diverges from the germline sequence, so it may reflect a read error. The V and J genes are TRBV6-8 and TRBJ1-1; perhaps TRBD1 as D (6 bases). The CDR3 sequence is 14 residues long. From germline, CDR1 is MNHGY and CDR2 SAAAGT. The CDR3 reads CAISRQVTYTEAFF. CDR3 nucleotide sequence: TGTGCCATCAGTCGACAGGTTACGTACACTGAAGCTTTCTTT.

This clone was found a few times. The chain joins TRBV11-3 to TRBJ2-5; D call uncertain. The CDR3 has 16 amino acids. Germline V lookup: CDR1 SGHNT, CDR2 YENEEA. V lost 1 base to trimming and J lost 0 bases, with 12 bases between them. CDR3 nucleotides: TGTGCCAGCAGCTTAGGAGGTGGTCTACACCAAGAGACCCAGTACTTC. It encodes CASSLGGGLHQETQYF.

This clone was seen more than once but under ten times. V usage is TRBV4-1 and J usage is TRBJ1-1; D is uncertain. Germline V CDR1 and CDR2: MGHRA, YSYEKL. This CDR3 is built from 15 residues. V was trimmed by 4 bases and J by 2 bases, leaving 14 bases between them. CDR3: CASSLTRPINTEAFF. In DNA, the CDR3 is TGCGCCAGCAGCCTAACTCGGCCGATTAACACTGAAGCTTTCTTT.

The V and J genes are TRBV6-8 and TRBJ2-6, with 8 bases fitting TRBD1. Trimming removed 7 bases from V and 2 bases from J; junction bases left unmatched: 4. The germline V gene has CDR1 MNHGY and CDR2 SAAAGT. CDR3 length: 15 amino acids. CDR3 region: CASKAGGAGANVLTF. In DNA, the CDR3 is TGTGCCAGCAAGGCAGGGGGCGCTGGGGCCAACGTCCTGACTTTC.

The CDR3 loop reads CASSDEVLADEAFF. CDR3 in DNA: TGTGCCAGCAGTGATGAGGTTTTGGCGGATGAAGCTTTCTTT. The chain combines TRBV6-8 with TRBJ1-1; D is ambiguous. The CDR3 runs to 14 residues. Germline V gene lookup returns CDR1 MNHGY and CDR2 SAAAGT. V was cut by 5 bases and J by 7 bases, with 17 bases left in between.

The sample holds a few counts of this clone. The V and J genes are TRBV9 and TRBJ2-5; 7 nucleotides match TRBD1. This CDR3 spans 13 amino acids. Germline assignment: CDR1 SGDLS and CDR2 YYNGEE. J lost 7 bases, V lost 2 bases, and 5 bases had no gene match. CDR3 loop: CASSVSPGGTQYF. The CDR3 bases are TGTGCCAGCAGCGTTTCCCCAGGGGGGACCCAGTACTTC.

This clone was detected only a few times. The chain joins TRBV30 to TRBJ2-2; TRBD1 might be the D (7 bases). This CDR3 comprises 14 residues. Germline loops: CDR1 GTSNPN, CDR2 SVGIG (reference sequence). V was clipped by 3 bases and J by 6 bases, with 14 bases between them. Here the CDR3 DNA reads TGTGCCTGGAGAGGGCAGGGGGACTCCGGGGAGCTGTTTTTT. Amino acid sequence: CAWRGQGDSGELFF.

The V and J genes are TRBV25-1 and TRBJ1-3; tentatively, D is TRBD1 (6 bases). Germline loops: CDR1 MGHDK, CDR2 SYGVNS. Trimming pared 3 bases from V and 2 bases from J, leaving 14 bases between. This CDR3 region has 16 residues. CDR3 nucleotide sequence: TGTGCCAGCAGTGATTCGACCGGGACAACTGGAAACACCATATATTTT. It yields the protein CASSDSTGTTGNTIYF.

This clone has just a few counts. J is TRBJ1-5 and V is TRBV28; D uncertain. V shed 8 bases and J shed 0 bases, with 8 bases lying between them. CDR3 length equals 13 residues. Germline CDR1 reads MDHEN; CDR2 reads SYDVKM. The CDR3, as DNA: TGTGCCAGCGCGGATTATAGCAATCAGCCCCAGCATTTT. Its protein is CASADYSNQPQHF.